Below, 3 T cell receptor beta chains from the same sample are listed, as sequenced in a study of memory CD8 T cells in hepatitis C reinfection. The repertoire was sequenced with immunoSEQ multiplex PCR; TCRdb's copy has only in-frame clones and lacks some. The sample yields over 50,000 clones, about nine tenths seen once. Time point described: pre-reinfection, 55 to 20 weeks before reinfection detection. No in vitro expansion preceded TCR sequencing of the sorted cells. Input material: naive CD8+ T cells sorted from blood. These receptor sequences come from a man younger than 35 with hepatitis C virus infection.

This clone was counted a few times. This rearrangement joins TRBV6-6 to TRBJ1-3, with D unresolved. The CDR3 extends over 15 amino acids. With 5 bases removed from V and 0 bases from J, the gap between germline ends came to 11 bases. CDR1 MNHNY and CDR2 SVGAGI come from the germline V gene (reference sequence). The CDR3, as DNA: TGTGCCAGCAGTCCCGGGATTTTCTCTGGAAACACCATATATTTT. Amino acids: CASSPGIFSGNTIYF.

J is TRBJ1-1 and V is TRBV6-5, with D perhaps TRBD1 (5 bases). V was shortened by 7 bases and J by 4 bases, with 16 bases between the two germline ends. Germline lookup yields CDR1 MNHEY and CDR2 SVGAGI. This CDR3 contains 14 residues. CDR3 in DNA: TGTGCCAGCAAAAGTTTAACGGGGGTCACTGAAGCTTTCTTT. Translated: CASKSLTGVTEAFF.

This sequence joins TRBV2 and TRBJ1-2; 8 positions agree with TRBD1. This CDR3 is 13 amino acids long. Germline V gene sequence: CDR1 SNHLY, CDR2 FYNNEI. Trimming removed 5 bases from V and 6 bases from J; junction bases left unmatched: 5. The CDR3 loop reads CASSTTGVNGYTF. CDR3 DNA sequence: TGTGCCAGCAGTACGACAGGGGTTAATGGCTACACCTTC.